These 30 T cell receptor beta chains share one sample of origin, sequenced in a study of T cells in localized non-small cell lung cancer. The assay was immunoSEQ multiplex PCR, and TCRdb's table has in-frame clones only and misses some. The sample has 8,000 or so clones, approximately 93% seen once. Source: peripheral blood, taken before any cancer treatment. The receptors were sampled from a woman aged 35-75 years with stage I lung adenocarcinoma.

The chain has TRBV10-3 and TRBJ2-1; D may be TRBD2 (5 bases). CDR3 length: 16 amino acids. Trimming took off 6 bases at V and 4 bases at J, with 19 bases between the two ends. CDR1 and CDR2 (germline): ENHRY, SYGVKD. CDR3 protein: CAISVRPASGYNEQFF. The CDR3 DNA follows: TGTGCCATCAGCGTTAGACCGGCGAGCGGATACAATGAGCAGTTCTTC.

The chain couples TRBV13 to TRBJ2-3; 7 nucleotides line up with TRBD1. The V gene end was trimmed by 5 bases and the J gene end by 3 bases; junction bases not matched to a gene: 8. There are 15 residues in the CDR3. The germline gives CDR1 PRHDT, CDR2 FYEKMQ (reference sequence). The CDR3, as DNA: TGTGCCAGCAGCCCCCGGGACAGTGTGACAGATACGCAGTATTTT. Translating gives CASSPRDSVTDTQYF.

The CDR3 bases are TGCAGCGTTGAAGGTTGGGGGGCAAACTACTACAATGAGCAGTTCTTC. It specifies CSVEGWGANYYNEQFF. This chain joins TRBV29-1 and TRBJ2-1; the D gene could be TRBD1 or TRBD2 (6 bases each). CDR3 length equals 16 residues. V lost 1 base and J lost 3, with 16 bases in between. CDR1 is SQVTM and CDR2 is ANQGSEA in the germline V gene.

The gene calls are TRBV7-9 and TRBJ2-5; 12 bases are shared with TRBD1. Germline loops: CDR1 SEHNR, CDR2 FQNEAQ (reference sequence). The CDR3 sequence is 17 residues long. Trimming at V came to 2 bases and at J to 5 bases, leaving 9 bases not matched to a gene. CDR3: CASSLTGGTGGFETQYF. CDR3 nucleotide sequence: TGTGCCAGCAGCTTAACGGGCGGGACAGGGGGCTTTGAGACCCAGTACTTC.

This chain joins TRBV7-8 and TRBJ2-5; D gene uncertain. Between the trimmed V and J ends, which lost 1 base and 2 bases, there was a span of 11 bases. CDR1 and CDR2 from the germline V gene are SGHVS and FQNEAQ. The length of the CDR3 is 15 residues. CDR3 DNA sequence: TGTGCCAGCAGCTTAGGGGTCTGGGGTCAAGAGACCCAGTACTTC. Protein sequence: CASSLGVWGQETQYF.

J is TRBJ2-2 and V is TRBV23-1, with a weak D call TRBD2 (6 bases). TRBV23-1 is an ORF, and what it does is uncertain. CDR3 length: 15 residues. The germline V and J ends were trimmed by 6 bases and 3 bases, with 14 bases remaining between them. The CDR3 reads CASRAGTYDTGELFF. The CDR3 DNA reads TGCGCCAGCAGGGCCGGGACTTATGACACCGGGGAGCTGTTTTTT.

The chain joins TRBV18 to TRBJ2-5; D possibly matches TRBD1 or TRBD2 (6 bases each). The V gene lost 0 bases and the J gene lost 4 bases, with 12 bases spanning the gap. This CDR3 is built from 15 residues. Per germline, CDR1 KGHSH and CDR2 LQKENI. The CDR3 DNA is TGTGCCAGCTCACCACCGGAAGGGGGGAGAGAGACCCAGTACTTC. Amino acids: CASSPPEGGRETQYF. The complete variable domain, with remaining parts taken from reference TRBV18 and TRBJ2-5, reads NAGVMQNPRHLVRRRGQEARLRCSPMKGHSHVYWYRQLPEEGLKFMVYLQKENIIDESGMPKERFSAEFPKEGPSILRIQQVVRGDSAAYFCASSPPEGGRETQYFGPGTRLLVL.

The count of this clone is one. The chain has TRBV6-5 and TRBJ2-3; D gene ambiguous. This CDR3 has 15 residues. Germline V gene sequence: CDR1 MNHEY, CDR2 SVGAGI. Trimming removed 2 bases from V and 1 base from J, with 10 bases in between. CDR3 residues: CASSYSSYGTDTQYF. The CDR3 DNA sequence: TGTGCCAGCAGTTACAGCAGTTATGGCACAGATACGCAGTATTTT.

This chain uses TRBV7-3 with TRBJ2-5, with TRBD2 matching over 11 bases. CDR3 size: 15 residues. Germline V gene data show CDR1 as SGHTA and CDR2 as FQGTGA. V shed 6 bases, J shed 5 bases, and the junction held 8 bases outside the gene matches. The CDR3 nucleotides read TGTGCCAGCAGTCCTAGCGGGGGGCCGTGGGAGACCCAGTACTTC. As protein: CASSPSGGPWETQYF.

The V call is TRBV5-6, the J call TRBJ1-2; 7 bases align to TRBD1. Germline-derived CDR1 and CDR2 are SGHDT and YYEEEE. The CDR3 runs 13 residues. Trimming removed 4 bases from V and 4 bases from J; junction bases left unmatched: 4. The CDR3 DNA reads TGTGCCAGCAGCGTGAGGGACAGCTATGGCTACACCTTC. Amino acids: CASSVRDSYGYTF. The full variable domain, rest sourced from reference TRBV5-6 and TRBJ1-2, is DAGVTQSPTHLIKTRGQQVTLRCSPKSGHDTVSWYQQALGQGPQFIFQYYEEEERQRGNFPDRFSGHQFPNYSSELNVNALLLGDSALYLCASSVRDSYGYTFGSGTRLTVV.

The J gene is TRBJ2-5, the V gene TRBV5-4; D tentatively reads TRBD1 or TRBD2 (5 bases each). The V end lost 5 bases, the J end lost 4 bases, and 15 bases lay between the germline ends. Germline CDR1 is SGHNT and CDR2 is YYREEE (reference sequence). The CDR3 has 14 residues. The CDR3 here is CASRLWGGGETQYF. The DNA for the CDR3 is TGTGCCAGCAGACTTTGGGGTGGGGGAGAGACCCAGTACTTC.

The chain carries TRBV19 and TRBJ1-4; 8 positions match TRBD1. The CDR3 loop spans 13 amino acids. The V gene end was trimmed by 5 bases and the J gene end by 8 bases; junction bases not matched to a gene: 4. The V gene's germline CDR1 is LNHDA and CDR2 SQIVND (reference sequence). CDR3 in DNA: TGTGCCAGTAGTCAGGGGGCAAGAGAAAAACTGTTTTTT. Translating it yields CASSQGAREKLFF.

V and J are TRBV18 and TRBJ1-3, with TRBD1 as a possible D gene (6 bases). Deletions cut 2 bases from V and 3 bases from J, with 14 bases between. The CDR3 is 16 amino acids. The germline gives CDR1 KGHSH, CDR2 LQKENI. In DNA form, the CDR3 reads TGTGCCAGCTCACCAGTCTTGGGGGCTGGTGGAAACACCATATATTTT. Protein product: CASSPVLGAGGNTIYF.

The V gene is TRBV25-1, the J gene TRBJ2-5; unclear D gene. Per the germline V gene, CDR1 is MGHDK and CDR2 is SYGVNS. This CDR3 comprises 11 residues. Trimming removed 1 base from V and 5 bases from J, with 2 bases in between. This CDR3 is CASSEWETQYF. The CDR3 DNA follows: TGTGCCAGCAGTGAATGGGAGACCCAGTACTTC.

The chain uses TRBV11-2 and TRBJ1-2; the D gene is possibly TRBD1 (5 bases). The germline CDR1 and CDR2 sequences are SGHAT and FQNNGV. Trimming removed 1 base from V and 3 bases from J, with 6 bases in between. The CDR3 is 13 amino acids. CDR3 DNA: TGTGCCAGCAGCTTAGTCAGGGACTATGGCTACACCTTC. Translating gives CASSLVRDYGYTF.

The J gene is TRBJ2-7, the V gene TRBV14; D could derive from TRBD1 or TRBD2 (5 bases each). Germline lookup yields CDR1 SGHDN and CDR2 FVKESK. Trimming took off 8 bases at V and 0 bases at J, with 14 bases between the two ends. CDR3 size: 14 residues. CDR3: CASSRGYSSYEQYF. CDR3 coding DNA: TGTGCCAGCTCACGGGGCTACAGCTCCTACGAGCAGTACTTC.

This chain connects TRBV2 to TRBJ2-7, with 9 bases aligning to TRBD1. Germline-derived CDR1 and CDR2 are SNHLY and FYNNEI. V shed 4 bases, J shed 3 bases, and the junction held 4 bases outside the gene matches. The CDR3 runs to 14 residues. CDR3 nucleotides: TGTGCCAGCAGTGGGGACAGGGACTACTACGAGCAGTACTTC. Translated, it gives CASSGDRDYYEQYF.

The chain recombines TRBV25-1 with TRBJ2-1; tentatively, D is TRBD1 (6 bases). V lost 2 bases to trimming and J lost 9 bases, with 14 bases between them. Germline V CDR1 and CDR2: MGHDK, SYGVNS. This CDR3 is built from 14 residues. The CDR3: CASSEADSSAEQFF. The CDR3, as DNA: TGTGCCAGCAGTGAAGCGGACAGCTCAGCTGAGCAGTTCTTC.

The chain's CDR3 is CASSPAGSPEAFF. The CDR3 DNA is TGTGCCAGCTCCCCAGCAGGGTCCCCTGAAGCTTTCTTT. The chain joins TRBV27 to TRBJ1-1; the D gene is possibly TRBD1 (5 bases). CDR3 length: 13 residues. Trimming took 8 bases from V and 6 from J, leaving 16 bases between them. Germline CDR1 is MNHEY and CDR2 is SMNVEV (reference sequence).

The chain recombines TRBV2 with TRBJ2-1, with a weak D call TRBD2 (5 bases). V gave up 5 bases and J gave up 3 bases, with 14 bases separating them. The germline gives CDR1 SNHLY, CDR2 FYNNEI. The length of the CDR3 is 15 residues. The CDR3 loop is CASSTPGSYYNEQFF. The CDR3 region has the DNA TGTGCCAGCAGTACTCCGGGATCTTACTACAATGAGCAGTTCTTC. Full variable domain (remainder filled in from reference TRBV2 and TRBJ2-1): EPEVTQTPSHQVTQMGQEVILRCVPISNHLYFYWYRQILGQKVEFLVSFYNNEISEKSEIFDDQFSVERPDGSNFTLKIRSTKLEDSAMYFCASSTPGSYYNEQFFGPGTRLTVL.

The chain employs TRBV7-7 and TRBJ2-1; maybe TRBD1 (6 bases). Trimming stripped 1 base from V and 2 bases from J, with 9 bases between. Germline CDR1 and CDR2: SSHAT and FNYEAQ (reference sequence). The CDR3 runs to 15 residues. CDR3 in amino acids: CASSLDGGPYNEQFF. CDR3 nucleotides: TGTGCCAGCAGCTTAGATGGGGGCCCCTACAATGAGCAGTTCTTC.

The CDR3 coding sequence is TGTGCCAGCAGCTACCGCCTGCTGAACACTGAAGCTTTCTTT. Translated: CASSYRLLNTEAFF. This chain connects TRBV5-5 to TRBJ1-1; the D is unclear. Trimming stripped 3 bases from V and 0 bases from J, with 9 bases between. Looked up from germline, CDR1 is SGHKS and CDR2 is YYEKEE (reference sequence). The CDR3 extends over 14 amino acids.

Details on this clone: An end of the junction does not agree with germline; a read error may underlie this. This sequence joins TRBV4-1 and TRBJ1-6; 7 bases map to TRBD1. The length of the CDR3 is 16 residues. CDR1 and CDR2 (germline): MGHRA, YSYEKL. CDR3 in amino acids: CVSSRVQTGTNSPLHF. As DNA, the CDR3 is TGCGTCAGCAGCCGGGTCCAGACAGGGACAAATTCACCCCTCCACTTT.

The V and J genes are TRBV19 and TRBJ1-1; 9 positions agree with TRBD1. V was clipped by 7 bases and J by 0 bases; unmatched bases: 3. Germline values: CDR1 LNHDA, CDR2 SQIVND (reference sequence). The CDR3 covers 14 residues. The CDR3 DNA follows: TGTGCCAGTACCCACAGGGGGCTGAACACTGAAGCTTTCTTT. Its translation: CASTHRGLNTEAFF.

This clone turned up a few times. J is TRBJ2-3 and V is TRBV4-1; 15 nucleotides match TRBD2. The germline V gene has CDR1 MGHRA and CDR2 YSYEKL. This CDR3 region has 16 residues. V was pared by 5 bases and J by 6 bases, with 6 bases of the junction left unmatched. The CDR3 DNA follows: TGCGCCAGCAGCTACGGACTAGCGGGAGGGGGGGATACGCAGTATTTT. Its translation: CASSYGLAGGGDTQYF.

This chain connects TRBV5-4 to TRBJ2-1, with no clear D. Germline CDR1 SGHNT, CDR2 YYREEE (reference sequence). The CDR3 contains 14 residues. V was pared by 0 bases and J by 0 bases, with 4 bases between. CDR3 bases: TGTGCCAGCAGCTTGGACAGCTCCTACAATGAGCAGTTCTTC. Amino acids: CASSLDSSYNEQFF.

This clone is a singleton in its sample. The rearrangement joins TRBV9 to TRBJ2-3, with a possible D match to TRBD2 (5 bases). Germline CDR1 SGDLS, CDR2 YYNGEE. The CDR3 contains 13 residues. Trimming left V 2 bases short and J 2 bases short, with 6 bases between. The CDR3 sequence: CASSVGVTDTQYF. In DNA form, the CDR3 reads TGTGCCAGCAGCGTCGGGGTCACAGATACGCAGTATTTT.

This clone appeared a single time. CDR3 region: CASSLLDNYGYTF. The CDR3, as DNA: TGTGCCAGCAGCCTCCTGGACAACTATGGCTACACCTTC. The chain uses TRBV5-4 and TRBJ1-2, with D uncertain. V was trimmed by 4 bases and J by 2 bases, leaving 9 bases between them. The CDR3 extends over 13 amino acids. Germline loops: CDR1 SGHNT, CDR2 YYREEE (reference sequence).

The count of this clone is one. The genes are TRBV2 and TRBJ2-2, with D possibly called TRBD1 or TRBD2 (5 bases each). The V end was cut by 4 bases, the J end by 8 bases, with 14 bases between. The CDR3 loop spans 14 amino acids. Germline CDR1 reads SNHLY; CDR2 reads FYNNEI. This CDR3 reads CASSVGAGPGELFF. CDR3 in DNA: TGTGCCAGCAGTGTCGGGGCAGGGCCTGGGGAGCTGTTTTTT.

The CDR3 DNA sequence: TGTGCCAGCAGTCCCAGGACTAGCGGGGTTTACGAGCAGTACTTC. It translates to CASSPRTSGVYEQYF. The genes are TRBV27 and TRBJ2-7; 12 bases are a match to TRBD2. Looked up from germline, CDR1 is MNHEY and CDR2 is SMNVEV (reference sequence). This CDR3 is built from 15 residues. Germline trimming cut 5 bases from V and 4 bases from J; bases unmatched to any gene: 6.